The entry below gives a single T cell receptor (beta chain) sequence along with its context. The sample originates from a study of blood T cell repertoires in COVID-19. Across the study: Samples representing acute and convalescent COVID-19 were sourced from the United States, Italy and Spain.

The CDR3 contains 13 residues. Between the trimmed V and J ends, which lost 0 bases and 9 bases, there was a span of 9 bases. Germline CDR1 reads MNHNS; CDR2 reads SASEGT. Per the authors' pipeline: Estimation of nucleated cell counts was performed using reference gene primer amplification. The assay was immunoSEQ multiplex PCR, and TCRdb's table has in-frame clones only and misses some. V and J calls and clone size follow that table, whereas D and trimming were derived from the DNA. The repertoire holds over 250,000 clones, about 89% seen once, with less than 2.5% in the top ten. Material for sequencing was peripheral blood. The V call is TRBV6-1, the J call TRBJ1-5; no definite D call. The receptor comes from a man aged 50-60 years with acute or convalescent COVID-19. The CDR3 DNA sequence: TGTGCCAGCAGTGAAGCCCACCCGGGGCCCCAGCATTTT. Translating gives CASSEAHPGPQHF.